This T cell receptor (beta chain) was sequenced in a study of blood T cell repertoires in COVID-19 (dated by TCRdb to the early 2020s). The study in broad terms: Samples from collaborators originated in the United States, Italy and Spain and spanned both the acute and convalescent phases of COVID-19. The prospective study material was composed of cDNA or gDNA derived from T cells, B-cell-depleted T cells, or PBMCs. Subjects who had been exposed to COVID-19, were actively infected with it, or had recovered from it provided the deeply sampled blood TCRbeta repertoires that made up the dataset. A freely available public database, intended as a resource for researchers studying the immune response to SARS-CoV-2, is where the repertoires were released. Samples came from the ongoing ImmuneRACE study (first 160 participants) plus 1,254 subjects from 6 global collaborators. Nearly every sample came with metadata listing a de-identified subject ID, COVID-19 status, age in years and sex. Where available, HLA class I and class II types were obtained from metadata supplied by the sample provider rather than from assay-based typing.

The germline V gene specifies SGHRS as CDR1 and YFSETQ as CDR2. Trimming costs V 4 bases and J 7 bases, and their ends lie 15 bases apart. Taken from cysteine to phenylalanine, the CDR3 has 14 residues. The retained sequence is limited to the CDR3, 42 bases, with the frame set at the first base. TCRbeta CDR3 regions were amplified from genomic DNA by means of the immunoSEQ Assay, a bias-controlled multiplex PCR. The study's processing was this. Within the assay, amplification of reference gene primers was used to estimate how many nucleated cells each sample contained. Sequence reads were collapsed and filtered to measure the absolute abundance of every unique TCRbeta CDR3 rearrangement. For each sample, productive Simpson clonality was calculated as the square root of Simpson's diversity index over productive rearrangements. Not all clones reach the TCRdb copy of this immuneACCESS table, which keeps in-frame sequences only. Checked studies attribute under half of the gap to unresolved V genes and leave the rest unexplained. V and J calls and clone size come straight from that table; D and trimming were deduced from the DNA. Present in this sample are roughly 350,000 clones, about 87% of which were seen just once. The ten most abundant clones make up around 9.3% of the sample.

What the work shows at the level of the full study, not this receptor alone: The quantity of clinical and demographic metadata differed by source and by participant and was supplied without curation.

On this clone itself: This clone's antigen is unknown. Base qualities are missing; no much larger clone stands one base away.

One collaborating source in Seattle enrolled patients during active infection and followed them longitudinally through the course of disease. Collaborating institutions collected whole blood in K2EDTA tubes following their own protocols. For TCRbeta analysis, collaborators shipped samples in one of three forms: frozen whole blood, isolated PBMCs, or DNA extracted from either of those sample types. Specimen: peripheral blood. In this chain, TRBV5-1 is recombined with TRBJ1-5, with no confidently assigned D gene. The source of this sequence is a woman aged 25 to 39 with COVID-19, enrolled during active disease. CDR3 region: CASSPSPGRQPQHF. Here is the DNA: TGCGCCAGCAGCCCATCCCCGGGGAGGCAGCCCCAGCATTTT.